The source of this TCR beta chain is a study of shared clonotypes between healthy human individuals. This clone was seen just once. Here immunoSEQ multiplex PCR was the method, and the copy in TCRdb shows in-frame clones only, minus some. This sample has some 380,000 clones, with 90% to 97% found just once. The TCR comes from a man aged 25 to 40 in good health. Sample: memory CD8+ T cells sorted from blood. As for subset: CD45RO+ cells pooled with CCR7-negative TemRA cells.

CDR3 nucleotide sequence: TGTGCCAGTAGCCAGGGACGGTACAATGAGCAGTTCTTC. This codes for CASSQGRYNEQFF. The J gene is TRBJ2-1, the V gene TRBV19, with D perhaps being TRBD1 or TRBD2 (5 bases each). The germline V gene has CDR1 LNHDA and CDR2 SQIVND (reference sequence). Trimming stripped 6 bases from V and 4 bases from J, with 10 bases between. The CDR3 extends over 13 amino acids.